The rows below give T cell receptor beta chains drawn from one sample of a study of cytomegalovirus exposure and HLA in healthy donors. Sequencing was performed with immunoSEQ multiplex PCR; in TCRdb, only in-frame clones are kept and a portion is missing. The sample records about 130,000 clones, 80% being singletons. The source material was PBMCs. Receptor source: a young man in good health and CMV-seronegative. Each CDR3 is given with its conserved first and last residue. Each record gives: CDR3 protein, CDR3 DNA, clone size, V gene, D gene, J gene. A D gene is named only where the DNA matches it firmly. Clone size is stated in some rows and not others, as once, few, many or a class when expanded.

CAWSVLNRAYEQYF	TGTGCCTGGAGTGTATTAAACAGAGCCTACGAGCAGTACTTC	NA	TRBV30	NA	TRBJ2-7
CASSEGPGHPYEQYF	TGCGCCAGCAGTGAGGGCCCGGGACACCCCTACGAGCAGTACTTC	NA	TRBV10-1	NA	TRBJ2-7
CASSTGGTEAFF	TGCGCCAGCAGTACTGGGGGGACTGAAGCTTTCTTT	NA	TRBV5-1	NA	TRBJ1-1
CASSLQGVVTNEKLFF	TGTGCCAGCAGTTTACAGGGAGTAGTGACTAATGAAAAACTGTTTTTT	few	TRBV6-6	NA	TRBJ1-4
CAWSVQGATNTGELFF	TGTGCCTGGAGTGTACAGGGGGCTACGAACACCGGGGAGCTGTTTTTT	NA	TRBV30	TRBD1	TRBJ2-2
CASSTGQLVSSYEQYF	TGTGCCAGCAGTACGGGACAACTAGTAAGCTCCTACGAGCAGTACTTC	NA	TRBV28	NA	TRBJ2-7
CASRTGLPSYEQYF	TGTGCCAGTCGTACGGGACTACCATCCTACGAGCAGTACTTC	NA	TRBV7-2	TRBD2	TRBJ2-7
CASGSGGVETQYF	TGTGCTAGTGGTTCGGGGGGTGTCGAGACCCAGTACTTC	NA	TRBV12-5	TRBD2	TRBJ2-5
CASSTDSPTSYEQYF	TGCGCCAGCAGCACGGACAGTCCCACCTCCTACGAGCAGTACTTC	NA	TRBV5-1	NA	TRBJ2-7
CASSPDKNYGYTF	TGTGCCAGCAGCCCCGACAAGAACTATGGCTACACCTTC	NA	TRBV7-2	NA	TRBJ1-2
CASSLAGTGNGYTF	TGCGCCAGCAGCTTGGCTGGGACAGGGAATGGCTACACCTTC	NA	TRBV5-1	TRBD1	TRBJ1-2
CAAGLRTDTQYF	TGTGCGGCGGGACTCCGCACAGATACGCAGTATTTT	NA	TRBV30	NA	TRBJ2-3
CASIQRNSKGGRGYTF	TGTGCCAGCATTCAACGGAATTCAAAAGGGGGCAGGGGCTACACCTTC	NA	TRBV21-1	NA	TRBJ1-2
CASSDHRGFGNIQYF	TGTGCCAGCAGCGACCACAGAGGGTTTGGAAACATTCAGTACTTC	NA	TRBV5-4	NA	TRBJ2-4
CASIGVSTDTQYF	TGTGCCAGCATAGGGGTTAGCACAGATACGCAGTATTTT	NA	TRBV2	NA	TRBJ2-3
CASSSPGTGNYGYTF	TGTGCCAGCAGTTCCCCCGGGACAGGGAACTATGGCTACACCTTC	NA	TRBV6-5	TRBD1	TRBJ1-2